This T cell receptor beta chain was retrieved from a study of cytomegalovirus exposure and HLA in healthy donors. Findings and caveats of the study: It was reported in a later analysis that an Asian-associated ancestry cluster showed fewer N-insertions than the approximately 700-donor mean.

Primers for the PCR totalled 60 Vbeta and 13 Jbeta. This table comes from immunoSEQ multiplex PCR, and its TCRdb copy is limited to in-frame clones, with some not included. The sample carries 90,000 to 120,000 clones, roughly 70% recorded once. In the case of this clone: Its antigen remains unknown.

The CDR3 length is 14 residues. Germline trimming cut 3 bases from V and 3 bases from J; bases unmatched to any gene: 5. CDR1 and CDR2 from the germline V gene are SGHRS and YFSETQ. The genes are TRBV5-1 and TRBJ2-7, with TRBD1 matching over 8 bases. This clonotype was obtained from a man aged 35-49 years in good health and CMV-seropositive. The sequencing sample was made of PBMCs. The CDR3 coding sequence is TGCGCCAGCAGCTCCGGGACAGGATTCTACGAGCAGTACTTC. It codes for CASSSGTGFYEQYF. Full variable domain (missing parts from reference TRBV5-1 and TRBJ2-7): KAGVTQTPRYLIKTRGQQVTLSCSPISGHRSVSWYQQTPGQGLQFLFEYFSETQRNKGNFPGRFSGRQFSNSRSEMNVSTLELGDSALYLCASSSGTGFYEQYFGPGTRLTVT.